The source of this TCR beta chain is a study of blood T cell repertoires in COVID-19. In the original processing: Nucleated cell number was recorded as an estimate derived from reference gene primer amplification. The protocol was immunoSEQ multiplex PCR, while the TCRdb copy is restricted to in-frame clones and leaves out a portion. That table gives V, J and clone size, and the DNA gave D and trimming. The data hold about 220,000 clones, with about 91% observed a single time. The study drew participants aged about 18 to 89 years from under 30 US areas. In assigning cohorts, the study relied on participant-reported clinical history. This sequence originates from a woman in her thirties or forties with acute COVID-19. The sample consisted of PBMCs or T cells enriched from blood (not recorded which).

CDR3 sequence (DNA): TGTGCCACCAGTGCCGGGACAGGAGTATATGGCTACACCTTC. Protein product: CATSAGTGVYGYTF. The chain employs TRBV24-1 and TRBJ1-2; 8 positions agree with TRBD1. Germline CDR1 and CDR2: KGHDR and SFDVKD. V lost 5 bases, J lost 5 bases, and 6 bases stayed unmatched. The CDR3 runs to 14 residues.